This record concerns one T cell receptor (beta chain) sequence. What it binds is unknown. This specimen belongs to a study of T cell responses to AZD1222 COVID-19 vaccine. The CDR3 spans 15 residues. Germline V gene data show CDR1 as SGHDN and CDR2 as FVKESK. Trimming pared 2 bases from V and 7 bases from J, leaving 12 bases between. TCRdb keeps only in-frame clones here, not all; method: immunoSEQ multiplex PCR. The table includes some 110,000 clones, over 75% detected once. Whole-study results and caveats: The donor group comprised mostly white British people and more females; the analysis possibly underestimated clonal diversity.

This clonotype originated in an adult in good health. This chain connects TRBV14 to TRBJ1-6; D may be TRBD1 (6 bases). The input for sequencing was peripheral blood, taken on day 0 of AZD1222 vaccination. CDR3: CASSQNRVGNSPLHF. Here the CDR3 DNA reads TGTGCCAGCAGCCAAAACAGGGTCGGGAATTCACCCCTCCACTTT. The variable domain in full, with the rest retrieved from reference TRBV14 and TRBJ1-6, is EAGVTQFPSHSVIEKGQTVTLRCDPISGHDNLYWYRRVMGKEIKFLLHFVKESKQDESGMPNNRFLAERTGGTYSTLKVQPAELEDSGVYFCASSQNRVGNSPLHFGNGTRLTVT.